The 9 T cell receptor beta chains below were found in one sample sequenced in a study of cytomegalovirus exposure and HLA in healthy donors. Measured with immunoSEQ multiplex PCR; TCRdb has only the in-frame clones, and not every one. The sample records approximately 200,000 clones, 80% to 90% being singletons. The sample comprised PBMCs. Receptors originate from a woman aged 25-40 years in good health and CMV-seropositive.

Note on this clone: A much larger clone differs from this one at a single base, so this may be a read error. The genes are TRBV7-8 and TRBJ2-7; D not certain. This CDR3 region has 11 residues. Germline CDR1 SGHVS, CDR2 FQNEAQ. V was shortened by 6 bases and J by 3 bases, with 6 bases between the two germline ends. The DNA of the CDR3 is TGTGCCAGCAGTTTTAACTACGAGCAGTACTTC. Protein product: CASSFNYEQYF.

This chain joins TRBV6-1 and TRBJ2-7, with TRBD1 as a possible D gene (6 bases). This CDR3 comprises 13 residues. Germline assignment: CDR1 MNHNS and CDR2 SASEGT. The germline V and J ends were trimmed by 6 bases and 6 bases, with 15 bases remaining between them. This CDR3 is CASREVDRSEQYF. CDR3 in DNA: TGTGCCAGCAGGGAGGTGGACAGATCCGAGCAGTACTTC.

In the case of this clone: At one boundary the junction diverges from the germline segment, which might be a read error. The chain couples TRBV10-3 to TRBJ2-7, with D tentatively TRBD1 (5 bases). CDR1 ENHRY and CDR2 SYGVKD come from the germline V gene. The CDR3 has 12 amino acids. The CDR3 nucleotides read TGTGCCATCAGTGAGACGGACACCGAGTGGGGATTC. Its translation is CAISETDTEWGF.

V is TRBV29-1 and J is TRBJ2-3, with D possibly being TRBD1 (6 bases). CDR1 is SQVTM, CDR2 ANQGSEA, per germline. The CDR3 contains 13 residues. V shed 6 bases and J shed 0 bases, with 10 bases lying between them. The CDR3 is CSVGQLSTDTQYF. The CDR3 DNA follows: TGCAGCGTCGGACAGCTGAGCACAGATACGCAGTATTTT.

The chain carries TRBV4-2 and TRBJ2-2, with TRBD2 matching over 7 bases. V dropped 2 bases and J dropped 5; count of bases not matched to a gene: 8. Germline loops: CDR1 LGHNA, CDR2 YNFKEQ. The length of the CDR3 is 16 residues. CDR3 region: CASSQFLGRETGELFF. The CDR3 region has the DNA TGTGCCAGCAGCCAATTCTTGGGGCGGGAGACCGGGGAGCTGTTTTTT.

This clone was counted a single time. The chain uses TRBV2 and TRBJ1-5, with D possibly matching TRBD1 (5 bases). The length of the CDR3 is 15 residues. Germline V CDR1 and CDR2: SNHLY, FYNNEI. The ends were cut back, 2 bases at V and 4 bases at J, with 12 bases in the middle. The DNA of the CDR3 is TGTGCCAGCAGTGAACTCCGGGGGAGTAATCAGCCCCAGCATTTT. This encodes CASSELRGSNQPQHF.

This rearrangement joins TRBV27 to TRBJ2-1, with 9 bases fitting TRBD2. This CDR3 is built from 14 residues. Trimming took 8 bases from V and 4 from J; bases not matched to a gene: 6. The germline V gene encodes CDR1 MNHEY and CDR2 SMNVEV (reference sequence). The DNA of the CDR3 is TGTGCCAGCCGCCCGACTAGCGGATACAATGAGCAGTTCTTC. It translates to CASRPTSGYNEQFF.

The V call is TRBV5-1, the J call TRBJ1-2; 8 bases agree with TRBD1. The CDR3 extends over 14 amino acids. Germline CDR1 reads SGHRS; CDR2 reads YFSETQ. The trim removed 1 base at V and 5 bases at J, leaving 4 bases unmatched. The CDR3 nucleotides read TGCGCCAGCAGCTTGTCAGGGGGCCGTTATGGCTACACCTTC. Its protein is CASSLSGGRYGYTF.

In nucleotides, the CDR3 is TGTGCCAGCAGTGAGGGCTCCCCCCTGTTTTTT. This encodes CASSEGSPLFF. This chain links TRBV6-6 with TRBJ2-2, with D perhaps matching TRBD2 (5 bases). CDR3 length: 11 amino acids. Trimming removed 5 bases at V and 14 bases at J, with 12 bases between. Germline values: CDR1 MNHNY, CDR2 SVGAGI (reference sequence).